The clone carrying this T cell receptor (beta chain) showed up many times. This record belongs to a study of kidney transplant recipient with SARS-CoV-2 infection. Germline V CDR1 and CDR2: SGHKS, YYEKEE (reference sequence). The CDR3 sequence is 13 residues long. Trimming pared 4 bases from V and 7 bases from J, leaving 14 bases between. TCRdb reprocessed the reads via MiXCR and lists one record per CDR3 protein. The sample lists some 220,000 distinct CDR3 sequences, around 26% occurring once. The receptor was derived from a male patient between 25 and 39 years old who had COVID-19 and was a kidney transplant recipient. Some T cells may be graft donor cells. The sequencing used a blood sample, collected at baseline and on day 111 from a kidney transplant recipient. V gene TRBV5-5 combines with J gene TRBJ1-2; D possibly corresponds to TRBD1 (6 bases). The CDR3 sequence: CASSPGGGLGYTF. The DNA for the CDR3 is TGTGCCAGCAGCCCTGGGGGGGGGCTTGGCTACACCTTC. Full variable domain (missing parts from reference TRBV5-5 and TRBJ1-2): DAGVTQSPTHLIKTRGQQVTLRCSPISGHKSVSWYQQVLGQGPQFIFQYYEKEERGRGNFPDRFSARQFPNYSSELNVNALLLGDSALYLCASSPGGGLGYTFGSGTRLTVV.